This T cell receptor (beta chain) was sequenced in a study of blood T cell repertoires in COVID-19. In the study overall: The United States, Italy and Spain provided the acute and convalescent COVID-19 samples.

This CDR3 has 19 residues. Germline V gene sequence: CDR1 SGHVS, CDR2 FQNEAQ. V lost 5 bases to trimming and J lost 5 bases; unmatched junction nucleotides: 20. Here immunoSEQ multiplex PCR was the method, and the copy in TCRdb shows in-frame clones only, minus some. This sample has under 150,000 clones, with over 70% found just once. The sequencing input was PBMCs or T cells enriched from blood (not recorded which). The chain uses TRBV7-8 and TRBJ1-1; 10 nucleotides line up with TRBD1. The TCR sequence derives from a man aged 45-65 years in a cohort exposed to, infected with or recovered from COVID-19 (not recorded which). The CDR3 DNA follows: TGTGCCAGCAGCCTTCTCCTCCTCCGGGACAGGGGCCCCCATACTGAAGCTTTCTTT. Encoded protein: CASSLLLLRDRGPHTEAFF. The whole variable domain, filled in from reference TRBV7-8 and TRBJ1-1, reads GAGVSQSPRYKVAKRGQDVALRCDPISGHVSLFWYQQALGQGPEFLTYFQNEAQLDKSGLPSDRFFAERPEGSVSTLKIQRTQQEDSAVYLCASSLLLLRDRGPHTEAFFGQGTRLTVV.